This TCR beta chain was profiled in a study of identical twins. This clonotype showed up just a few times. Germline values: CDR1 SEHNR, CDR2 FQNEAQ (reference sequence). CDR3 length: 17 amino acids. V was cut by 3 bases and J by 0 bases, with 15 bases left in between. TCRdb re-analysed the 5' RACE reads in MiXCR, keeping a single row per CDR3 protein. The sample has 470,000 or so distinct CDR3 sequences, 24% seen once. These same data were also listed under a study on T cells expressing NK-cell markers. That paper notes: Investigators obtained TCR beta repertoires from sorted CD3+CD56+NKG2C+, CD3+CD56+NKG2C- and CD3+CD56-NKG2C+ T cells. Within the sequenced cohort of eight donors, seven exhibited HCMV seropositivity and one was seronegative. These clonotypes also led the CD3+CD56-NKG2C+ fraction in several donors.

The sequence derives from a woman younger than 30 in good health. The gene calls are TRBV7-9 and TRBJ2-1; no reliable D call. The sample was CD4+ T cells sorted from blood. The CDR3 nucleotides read TGTGCCAGCAGCTTTGGTGGTGGCGGATTCTCCTACAATGAGCAGTTCTTC. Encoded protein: CASSFGGGGFSYNEQFF. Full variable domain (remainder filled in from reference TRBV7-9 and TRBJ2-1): DTGVSQNPRHKITKRGQNVTFRCDPISEHNRLYWYRQTLGQGPEFLTYFQNEAQLEKSRLLSDRFSAERPKGSFSTLEIQRTEQGDSAMYLCASSFGGGGFSYNEQFFGPGTRLTVL.